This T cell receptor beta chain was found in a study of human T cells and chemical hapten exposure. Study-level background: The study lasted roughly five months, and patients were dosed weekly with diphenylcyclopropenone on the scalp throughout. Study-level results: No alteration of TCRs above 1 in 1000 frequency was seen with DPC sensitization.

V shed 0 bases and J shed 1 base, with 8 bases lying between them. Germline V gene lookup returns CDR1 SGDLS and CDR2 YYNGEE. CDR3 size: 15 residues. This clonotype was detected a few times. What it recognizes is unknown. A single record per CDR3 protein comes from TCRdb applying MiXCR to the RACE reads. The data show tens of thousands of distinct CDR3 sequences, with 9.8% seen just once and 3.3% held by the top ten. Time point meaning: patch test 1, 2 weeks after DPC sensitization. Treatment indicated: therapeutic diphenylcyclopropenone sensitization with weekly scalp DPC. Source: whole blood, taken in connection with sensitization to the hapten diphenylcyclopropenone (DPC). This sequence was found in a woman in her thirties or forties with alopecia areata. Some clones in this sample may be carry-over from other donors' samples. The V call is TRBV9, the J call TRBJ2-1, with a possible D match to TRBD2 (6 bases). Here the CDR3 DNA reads TGTGCCAGCAGCGTAGGAGCGGGTTCCTACAATGAGCAGTTCTTC. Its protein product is CASSVGAGSYNEQFF.